This passage covers 9 T cell receptor beta chains from one sample sequenced in a study of read filtering for tumor transcriptome and immune sequencing. This library used around 400 ng RNA and molecular barcoded adaptors spanning alpha/delta and beta/gamma chains. From the reads, TCRdb called clonotypes with MiXCR, one entry per CDR3 protein. The top ten clones hold roughly 13% of a sample with tens of thousands of distinct CDR3 sequences, around 21% of them seen once. Source material: a population of CD138-negative cells sorted from bone marrow. These receptors were taken from a donor at least 40 years old with multiple myeloma.

This clonotype was seen repeatedly, ten times or more. The rearrangement uses TRBV12-3 or TRBV12-4 and TRBJ2-2; possible D gene TRBD2, 6 bases. The V end lost 5 bases, the J end lost 2 bases, and 12 bases lay between the germline ends. The CDR3 has 15 amino acids. The DNA of the CDR3 is TGTGCCAGCAGTCGGGACTTAATTAACACCGGGGAGCTGTTTTTT. This gives the protein CASSRDLINTGELFF.

This clonotype was observed many times. The gene calls are TRBV5-6 and TRBJ2-1, with TRBD1 matching over 7 bases. Germline CDR1 SGHDT, CDR2 YYEEEE. CDR3 size: 15 residues. V trimming: 2 bases; J trimming: 4 bases; junction bases outside the gene matches: 6. The CDR3 loop reads CASSFGDRGYNEQFF. The CDR3 DNA reads as TGTGCCAGCAGCTTCGGGGACAGAGGATACAATGAGCAGTTCTTC.

Remarks on this clonotype: Since a much larger clone is just one base distant, this may be a read error. The chain links TRBV20-1 to TRBJ2-5, with D uncertain. Trimming cost V 0 bases and J 7 bases, with 15 bases left between them. Germline CDR1 reads DFQATT; CDR2 reads SNEGSKA (reference sequence). The CDR3 totals 14 residues. The CDR3 reads CSARDTVQALTQYF. Written as DNA, the CDR3 is TGCAGTGCTAGAGACACGGTTCAGGCCTTGACCCAGTACTTC.

Ten or more counts support this clonotype. V usage is TRBV7-6 and J usage is TRBJ2-2; D not certain. With 1 base removed from V and 3 bases from J, the gap between germline ends came to 6 bases. Germline CDR1 is SGHVS and CDR2 is FNYEAQ. The CDR3 totals 14 residues. The CDR3 protein is CASSLVTYTGELFF. CDR3 nucleotides: TGTGCCAGCAGCTTAGTTACGTACACCGGGGAGCTGTTTTTT.

The rearrangement uses TRBV9 and TRBJ1-3; D ambiguous. Germline values: CDR1 SGDLS, CDR2 YYNGEE. Trimming pared 4 bases from V and 0 bases from J, leaving 8 bases between. The CDR3 has 14 amino acids. The CDR3 here is CASSSRDSGNTIYF. The CDR3 coding sequence is TGTGCCAGCAGCTCGCGGGACTCTGGAAACACCATATATTTT.

Concerning this clonotype: Since no conserved phenylalanine or tryptophan closes the CDR3, a read error is the likely cause. The V call is TRBV30, the J call TRBJ2-3; D is unclear. Germline loops: CDR1 GTSNPN, CDR2 SVGIG (reference sequence). V was pared by 7 bases and J by 4 bases, with 15 bases between. This CDR3 region has 13 residues. The DNA for the CDR3 is TGTGCCTACCGCAGGACGGGCTCAGATACGCAGTATTCT. Protein sequence: CAYRRTGSDTQYS.

This clonotype was counted many times. The chain couples TRBV9 to TRBJ2-6; possibly TRBD1 for D (6 bases). Trimming removed 4 bases at V and 2 bases at J, with 10 bases between. This CDR3 has 15 residues. CDR1 and CDR2 (germline): SGDLS, YYNGEE. The CDR3 nucleotides read TGTGCCAGCAGCCCCCCAGGGGCTGGGGCCAACGTCCTGACTTTC. Translation: CASSPPGAGANVLTF. Variable domain in full (rest from reference TRBV9 and TRBJ2-6): DSGVTQTPKHLITATGQRVTLRCSPRSGDLSVYWYQQSLDQGLQFLIQYYNGEERAKGNILERFSAQQFPDLHSELNLSSLELGDSALYFCASSPPGAGANVLTFGAGSRLTVL.

This clonotype appeared a few times. The chain combines TRBV5-4 with TRBJ1-2, with unresolved D. In germline, CDR1 is SGHNT, CDR2 YYREEE (reference sequence). The CDR3 is 13 amino acids. V gave up 0 bases and J gave up 5 bases, with 8 bases separating them. CDR3 coding DNA: TGTGCCAGCAGCTTGGACAGAATGTATGGCTACACCTTC. Amino acid sequence: CASSLDRMYGYTF. Filled out from reference TRBV5-4 and TRBJ1-2, the complete variable domain reads ETGVTQSPTHLIKTRGQQVTLRCSSQSGHNTVSWYQQALGQGPQFIFQYYREEENGRGNFPPRFSGLQFPNYSSELNVNALELDDSALYLCASSLDRMYGYTFGSGTRLTVV.

This clonotype showed up just a few times. The chain uses TRBV18 and TRBJ1-1; D not certain. The CDR3 has 14 amino acids. Trimming stripped 3 bases from V and 1 base from J, with 9 bases between. The germline gives CDR1 KGHSH, CDR2 LQKENI. CDR3 DNA: TGTGCCAGCTCACCGCCGGGGAGGAACACTGAAGCTTTCTTT. This codes for CASSPPGRNTEAFF.